These 19 T cell receptor beta chains were sequenced from one sample in a study of T cells in Graves' hyperthyroidism and ophthalmopathy. Authors of the study amplified TCR beta CDR3 regions from RNA transcripts. First-round RT-PCR targeting the TCR CDR3 was performed with the HTBI primer set. In TCRdb, the multiplex PCR reads were re-called with MiXCR into one record per CDR3 protein. The data hold around 250,000 distinct CDR3 sequences, with approximately 16% observed a single time. Sequencing was performed on blood. The receptors stem from a woman aged 18-30 years with Graves' ophthalmopathy.

This clonotype was observed at least ten times. This chain links TRBV6-1 with TRBJ1-4; no clear D. CDR1 and CDR2 (germline): MNHNS, SASEGT. The CDR3 length is 15 residues. The V and J ends lost 5 bases and 6 bases respectively, with 16 bases between them. CDR3 in DNA: TGTGCCAGCAGTTCGATCGGACCGGCGGATGAAAAACTGTTTTTT. Translation gives CASSSIGPADEKLFF.

This clonotype was counted ten times or more. The V and J genes are TRBV7-9 and TRBJ2-3; D is perhaps TRBD2 (6 bases). The V end lost 5 bases, the J end lost 6 bases, and 12 bases lay between the germline ends. Germline-derived CDR1 and CDR2 are SEHNR and FQNEAQ (reference sequence). The CDR3 runs to 13 residues. The CDR3 nucleotides are TGTGCCAGCAGCCGGGACGCGGGGGATACGCAGTATTTT. Translating gives CASSRDAGDTQYF.

This clonotype appeared many times. This rearrangement joins TRBV5-1 to TRBJ1-2, with 7 bases fitting TRBD1. This CDR3 comprises 15 residues. The germline CDR1 and CDR2 sequences are SGHRS and YFSETQ. V gave up 0 bases and J gave up 2 bases; unmatched junction bases: 4. CDR3 DNA: TGCGCCAGCAGCTTGGGACAGGGAGAAAACTATGGCTACACCTTC. This gives the protein CASSLGQGENYGYTF.

The J gene is TRBJ1-1, the V gene TRBV4-1; maybe TRBD1 (5 bases). Germline loops: CDR1 MGHRA, CDR2 YSYEKL. V was pared by 1 base and J by 1 base, with 10 bases between. The CDR3 runs to 15 residues. The CDR3 bases are TGCGCCAGCAGCCAAGTTAAAGGGGCGAACACTGAAGCTTTCTTT. Translation: CASSQVKGANTEAFF.

This clonotype was seen ten or more times. The gene calls are TRBV6-1 and TRBJ2-5; TRBD1 might be the D (6 bases). Germline V gives CDR1 MNHNS, CDR2 SASEGT. CDR3 length equals 15 residues. The V end was cut by 5 bases, the J end by 2 bases, with 15 bases between. The CDR3 coding sequence is TGTGCCAGCAGTCCCCGGACAGTGACACAAGAGACCCAGTACTTC. It codes for CASSPRTVTQETQYF.

This clonotype was counted ten times or more. The chain uses TRBV30 and TRBJ2-7; no clear D gene. CDR3 length: 13 amino acids. Germline V gene lookup returns CDR1 GTSNPN and CDR2 SVGIG (reference sequence). Deletions cut 3 bases from V and 3 bases from J, with 12 bases between. CDR3 bases: TGTGCCTGGAGCTATCTAACCGGCTACGAGCAGTACTTC. Protein: CAWSYLTGYEQYF.

This clonotype was observed many times. V gene TRBV5-1 combines with J gene TRBJ1-5; maybe TRBD1 (6 bases). This CDR3 is 15 amino acids long. Germline-derived CDR1 and CDR2 are SGHRS and YFSETQ. V gave up 5 bases and J gave up 0 bases, with 12 bases separating them. The CDR3 DNA reads TGCGCCAGCAGTCCACAGGGAGCTAGCAATCAGCCCCAGCATTTT. Amino acids: CASSPQGASNQPQHF.

This clonotype was seen at least ten times. The CDR3 sequence: CASSLLGRGADTQYF. The CDR3 nucleotides read TGTGCCAGCAGCTTATTGGGCAGGGGGGCAGATACGCAGTATTTT. The V call is TRBV13, the J call TRBJ2-3; D perhaps matches TRBD1 (7 bases). Germline lookup yields CDR1 PRHDT and CDR2 FYEKMQ (reference sequence). This CDR3 is 15 amino acids long. Trimming removed 2 bases from V and 4 bases from J, with 13 bases in between. The variable domain in full, with the rest retrieved from reference TRBV13 and TRBJ2-3, is AAGVIQSPRHLIKEKRETATLKCYPIPRHDTVYWYQQGPGQDPQFLISFYEKMQSDKGSIPDRFSAQQFSDYHSELNMSSLELGDSALYFCASSLLGRGADTQYFGPGTRLTVL.

The rearrangement joins TRBV11-3 to TRBJ2-3; 9 nucleotides line up with TRBD2. There are 14 residues in the CDR3. Germline CDR1 SGHNT, CDR2 YENEEA. Losses at the gene ends were 5 bases for V and 4 bases for J; bases not matched to a gene: 4. The DNA of the CDR3 is TGTGCCAGCAGCACCCGGACTAGCGCAGATACGCAGTATTTT. Its translation: CASSTRTSADTQYF.

The chain employs TRBV7-8 and TRBJ2-3, with 13 bases identical to TRBD2. This CDR3 comprises 18 residues. V shed 5 bases and J 2 bases; nucleotides not matched to a gene: 10. The V gene's germline CDR1 is SGHVS and CDR2 FQNEAQ. In DNA, the CDR3 is TGTGCCAGCAGCCCGGAGGGACTAGCGGGGATTTTCACAGATACGCAGTATTTT. It encodes CASSPEGLAGIFTDTQYF. The full variable domain, with the rest looked up from reference TRBV7-8 and TRBJ2-3, is GAGVSQSPRYKVAKRGQDVALRCDPISGHVSLFWYQQALGQGPEFLTYFQNEAQLDKSGLPSDRFFAERPEGSVSTLKIQRTQQEDSAVYLCASSPEGLAGIFTDTQYFGPGTRLTVL.

This clonotype was seen at least ten times. This CDR3 reads CASSPASTGYYEQYF. The CDR3 DNA reads as TGTGCCAGCAGCCCGGCCTCCACGGGCTACTACGAGCAGTACTTC. This sequence joins TRBV3-1 and TRBJ2-7; D ambiguous. Trimming took off 4 bases at V and 3 bases at J, with 16 bases between the two ends. Germline loops: CDR1 LGHDT, CDR2 YNNKEL (reference sequence). CDR3 length: 15 residues.

This clonotype has ten or more counts. The chain employs TRBV3-1 and TRBJ2-7; no firm D call. Trimming cost V 4 bases and J 2 bases, with 15 bases left between them. CDR1 and CDR2 (germline): LGHDT, YNNKEL (reference sequence). The CDR3 runs to 15 residues. The CDR3 DNA follows: TGTGCCAGCAGCCCCGGATCCCCCGGACCCTACGAGCAGTACTTC. Amino acid sequence: CASSPGSPGPYEQYF.

There are many counts of this clonotype. The genes are TRBV6-1 and TRBJ1-2, with 7 bases matching TRBD1. The junction had 8 bases not matched to a gene; V was cut back by 5 bases and J by 5 bases. Germline assignment: CDR1 MNHNS and CDR2 SASEGT. This CDR3 is 14 amino acids long. CDR3 in amino acids: CASSSTGTEYGYTF. The DNA of the CDR3 is TGTGCCAGCAGTTCGACCGGGACAGAGTATGGCTACACCTTC.

This chain uses TRBV20-1 with TRBJ1-5, with D tentatively TRBD1 (5 bases). The V and J ends lost 0 bases and 2 bases respectively, with 11 bases between them. The V gene's germline CDR1 is DFQATT and CDR2 SNEGSKA (reference sequence). The CDR3 extends over 15 amino acids. In DNA, the CDR3 is TGCAGTGCTAGAGATGGGGGAACAGGCAATCAGCCCCAGCATTTT. It yields the protein CSARDGGTGNQPQHF.

This clonotype was counted many times. The rearrangement joins TRBV5-8 to TRBJ2-3, with TRBD1 as a possible D gene (6 bases). V was clipped by 2 bases and J by 0 bases, with 16 bases between them. CDR3 length equals 17 residues. Germline V lookup: CDR1 SGHTS, CDR2 YDEGEE. The CDR3 nucleotides are TGTGCCAGCAGCTTAAGACAGGCGTCTTCTAGCACAGATACGCAGTATTTT. Residues: CASSLRQASSSTDTQYF.

This clonotype was detected many times. This CDR3 is CASSHRRDEAFF. Here the CDR3 DNA reads TGTGCCAGCAGCCATCGAAGGGATGAAGCTTTCTTT. The chain has TRBV3-1 and TRBJ1-1, with no clear D. Per germline, CDR1 LGHDT and CDR2 YNNKEL (reference sequence). The CDR3 runs to 12 residues. V was clipped by 3 bases and J by 7 bases, with 9 bases between them.

In this sample, this clonotype turned up many times. The J gene is TRBJ1-2, the V gene TRBV6-1, with a weak D call TRBD1 (5 bases). CDR3 length: 10 residues. V lost 10 bases and J lost 8, with 11 bases in between. Germline V CDR1 and CDR2: MNHNS, SASEGT. The CDR3 nucleotides read TGTGCCACGACAGCGGAAGGCTACACCTTC. Translating gives CATTAEGYTF.

The table lists this clonotype with a few counts. This chain links TRBV5-6 with TRBJ2-5, with 7 bases aligning to TRBD1. With 0 bases clipped from V and 0 bases from J, the junction kept 2 bases outside the gene matches. Per the germline V gene, CDR1 is SGHDT and CDR2 is YYEEEE. The CDR3 has 15 amino acids. CDR3 loop: CASSLVGTDQETQYF. In DNA, the CDR3 is TGTGCCAGCAGCTTGGTAGGGACAGACCAAGAGACCCAGTACTTC.

This clonotype was observed many times. This chain joins TRBV6-2 or TRBV6-3 and TRBJ2-7; possible D gene TRBD1, 6 bases. Germline V CDR1 and CDR2: MNHEY, SVGEGT. The CDR3 is 19 amino acids. V was shortened by 0 bases and J by 1 base, with 22 bases between the two germline ends. CDR3 coding DNA: TGTGCCAGCAGTTACTCGAACCGGGCCGGGACACTCATGTCCTACGAGCAGTACTTC. Its protein is CASSYSNRAGTLMSYEQYF.